Each of the 27 T cell receptor beta chains below was sequenced from the same sample in a study of beta chain features in type 1 diabetes. Study results and caveats: Type 1 diabetes patients had TCRB CDR3s that were shorter (moderately but significantly so) in all four CD4+ subsets.

The sequenced template was cDNA made from the entire isolated RNA. Produced via immunoSEQ multiplex PCR; TCRdb's table is partial and in-frame only. The sample has 95,000 to 150,000 clones, about a sixth seen once. Their antigens remain unidentified. The specimen sequenced was central memory CD4+ T cells from blood. These receptors all come from a young man with type 1 diabetes.

The chain carries TRBV29-1 and TRBJ1-1, with 7 bases lining up with TRBD1. The germline CDR1 and CDR2 sequences are SQVTM and ANQGSEA. V gave up 6 bases and J gave up 4 bases; unmatched junction bases: 2. The CDR3 is made up of 11 amino acids. The DNA for the CDR3 is TGCAGCGTGTACAGGGGCACTGAAGCTTTCTTT. Its protein product is CSVYRGTEAFF.

This clone was counted only a few times. The chain joins TRBV6-1 to TRBJ2-4; no definite D call. The CDR3 covers 13 residues. The ends were cut back, 3 bases at V and 9 bases at J, with 12 bases in the middle. The germline V gene has CDR1 MNHNS and CDR2 SASEGT. The CDR3 sequence: CASSEVIEGIQYF. In nucleotides, the CDR3 is TGTGCCAGCAGTGAGGTTATAGAAGGCATTCAGTACTTC.

The rearrangement links TRBV6-1 to TRBJ1-2; no definite D call. The CDR3 consists of 13 residues. V dropped 6 bases and J dropped 5 bases, with 13 bases sitting between them. Germline V gives CDR1 MNHNS, CDR2 SASEGT. The CDR3 sequence: CASRGGNRYGYTF. CDR3 nucleotide sequence: TGTGCCAGCAGGGGCGGCAATCGATATGGCTACACCTTC.

This clone has a handful of counts. The CDR3 spells CASSLHGSDQPQHF. The CDR3 DNA reads as TGTGCCAGCAGCCTACACGGGAGCGATCAGCCCCAGCATTTT. The rearrangement links TRBV7-2 to TRBJ1-5, with unresolved D. The CDR3 has 14 residues. Germline V gene lookup returns CDR1 SGHTA and CDR2 FQGNSA. V was clipped by 5 bases and J by 5 bases, with 13 bases between them.

The chain couples TRBV29-1 to TRBJ1-1; TRBD1 might be the D (6 bases). Trimming took off 6 bases at V and 0 bases at J, with 14 bases between the two ends. The CDR3 runs 14 residues. CDR1 and CDR2 from the germline V gene are SQVTM and ANQGSEA. The CDR3 is CSVSRDILNTEAFF. DNA for the CDR3: TGCAGCGTCTCCCGGGACATCTTGAACACTGAAGCTTTCTTT.

The gene calls are TRBV18 and TRBJ1-6, with 10 positions matching TRBD1. V gave up 3 bases and J gave up 10 bases; unmatched junction bases: 9. This CDR3 contains 16 residues. Germline V gene sequence: CDR1 KGHSH, CDR2 LQKENI. The CDR3 sequence: CASSPVEDRGGSPLHF. The CDR3 DNA reads TGTGCCAGCTCACCTGTAGAGGACAGGGGGGGATCACCCCTCCACTTT.

The chain couples TRBV7-2 to TRBJ1-4; D is unclear. Trimming took off 5 bases at V and 0 bases at J, with 7 bases between the two ends. The V gene's germline CDR1 is SGHTA and CDR2 FQGNSA. The CDR3 length is 14 residues. CDR3 in DNA: TGTGCCAGCAGCCCGACCGCAACTAATGAAAAACTGTTTTTT. Protein sequence: CASSPTATNEKLFF. Drawing the rest from reference TRBV7-2 and TRBJ1-4, the complete variable domain is GAGVSQSPSNKVTEKGKDVELRCDPISGHTALYWYRQSLGQGLEFLIYFQGNSAPDKSGLPSDRFSAERTGGSVSTLTIQRTQQEDSAVYLCASSPTATNEKLFFGSGTQLSVL.

The chain recombines TRBV7-3 with TRBJ2-7, with D possibly matching TRBD1 (6 bases). Germline assignment: CDR1 SGHTA and CDR2 FQGTGA. The CDR3 length is 14 residues. Trimming removed 5 bases at V and 2 bases at J, with 13 bases between. CDR3 region: CASSPTGQTYEQYF. The DNA of the CDR3 is TGTGCCAGCAGCCCTACAGGGCAGACCTACGAGCAGTACTTC. The full variable domain, rest sourced from reference TRBV7-3 and TRBJ2-7, is GAGVSQTPSNKVTEKGKYVELRCDPISGHTALYWYRQSLGQGPEFLIYFQGTGAADDSGLPNDRFFAVRPEGSVSTLKIQRTERGDSAVYLCASSPTGQTYEQYFGPGTRLTVT.

The gene calls are TRBV11-3 and TRBJ2-1; 11 bases are a match to TRBD2. Looked up from germline, CDR1 is SGHNT and CDR2 is YENEEA. The V segment lost 4 bases and the J segment 2 bases; nucleotides outside the gene matches: 1. CDR3 length equals 15 residues. As DNA, the CDR3 is TGTGCCAGCAGCTCTAGCGGGGGGCCCTACAATGAGCAGTTCTTC. It specifies CASSSSGGPYNEQFF.

This clone was seen a few times. The V and J genes are TRBV11-3 and TRBJ1-5; tentative D call: TRBD1 (6 bases). The CDR3 has 15 amino acids. Trimming removed 2 bases from V and 9 bases from J, with 17 bases in between. From germline, CDR1 is SGHNT and CDR2 YENEEA. The CDR3 region has the DNA TGTGCCAGCAGCTTATTTGTGCAGGGGCTATGGCCCCAGCATTTT. Translating gives CASSLFVQGLWPQHF.

This sequence joins TRBV7-2 and TRBJ2-1; D perhaps matches TRBD1 (5 bases). CDR3 length: 16 residues. V gave up 4 bases and J gave up 6 bases, with 19 bases separating them. Germline CDR1 reads SGHTA; CDR2 reads FQGNSA. The CDR3 region has the DNA TGTGCCAGCAGCTCACTGACAGACCGCGTCGGCAATGAGCAGTTCTTC. Amino acid sequence: CASSSLTDRVGNEQFF.

This clone showed up just a few times. V gene TRBV11-2 combines with J gene TRBJ2-7; D is possibly TRBD1 (6 bases). The germline gives CDR1 SGHAT, CDR2 FQNNGV. The V end was cut by 5 bases, the J end by 4 bases, with 9 bases between. This CDR3 comprises 12 residues. CDR3 region: CASSLDSYEQYF. CDR3 nucleotide sequence: TGTGCCAGCAGCCTGGACAGTTACGAGCAGTACTTC.

This clone was detected ten times or more. The chain combines TRBV19 with TRBJ2-4; 7 nucleotides match TRBD2. There are 15 residues in the CDR3. The junction had 15 bases not matched to a gene; V was cut back by 6 bases and J by 10 bases. From germline, CDR1 is LNHDA and CDR2 SQIVND (reference sequence). The CDR3 loop is CASSSTGTTGYIQYF. CDR3 nucleotides: TGTGCCAGTAGCTCCACCGGGACTACCGGGTATATTCAGTACTTC.

This chain links TRBV11-3 with TRBJ1-2; TRBD1 matches 8 bases. Germline V gives CDR1 SGHNT, CDR2 YENEEA. This CDR3 spans 14 amino acids. V gave up 2 bases and J gave up 4 bases; unmatched junction bases: 3. Here the CDR3 reads CASSLRQGFYGYTF. CDR3 in DNA: TGTGCCAGCAGCTTACGACAGGGGTTCTATGGCTACACCTTC.

The rearrangement links TRBV30 to TRBJ2-3, with TRBD1 identical over 8 bases. After removal of 3 bases from V and 0 bases from J, the junction contained 5 bases not matched to a gene. CDR1 GTSNPN and CDR2 SVGIG come from the germline V gene (reference sequence). CDR3 length: 15 residues. The CDR3 DNA reads as TGTGCCTGGAGCGTGGGACAGGCGAGCACAGATACGCAGTATTTT. Translating it yields CAWSVGQASTDTQYF.

A few counts support this clone. The chain carries TRBV5-4 and TRBJ2-7; 8 bases are a match to TRBD1. Per the germline V gene, CDR1 is SGHNT and CDR2 is YYREEE (reference sequence). The CDR3 is 16 residues long. V lost 0 bases to trimming and J lost 2 bases; unmatched junction nucleotides: 7. CDR3: CASSLAAQGEPYEQYF. The CDR3, as DNA: TGTGCCAGCAGCTTGGCCGCACAGGGGGAACCCTACGAGCAGTACTTC. Full variable domain (rest looked up from reference TRBV5-4 and TRBJ2-7): ETGVTQSPTHLIKTRGQQVTLRCSSQSGHNTVSWYQQALGQGPQFIFQYYREEENGRGNFPPRFSGLQFPNYSSELNVNALELDDSALYLCASSLAAQGEPYEQYFGPGTRLTVT.

This clone showed up just a few times. The chain links TRBV2 to TRBJ2-2; tentatively, D is TRBD1 or TRBD2 (5 bases each). Between the trimmed V and J ends, which lost 6 bases and 5 bases, there was a span of 10 bases. The CDR3 is 13 amino acids. Germline V gives CDR1 SNHLY, CDR2 FYNNEI. The chain's CDR3 is CASRRGVTGELFF. The CDR3 region has the DNA TGTGCCAGCAGACGAGGGGTGACCGGGGAGCTGTTTTTT.

This clone has a handful of counts. The rearrangement joins TRBV20-1 to TRBJ2-5; D is unclear. The CDR3 sequence is 11 residues long. Germline values: CDR1 DFQATT, CDR2 SNEGSKA (reference sequence). V lost 5 bases, J lost 5 bases, and 9 bases lay in between. The CDR3 nucleotides are TGCAGTGCTTTTACCCAGGAGACCCAGTACTTC. Translated, it gives CSAFTQETQYF.

This clone appeared a few times. V gene TRBV5-4 combines with J gene TRBJ2-5; 7 bases match TRBD2. CDR1 is SGHNT, CDR2 YYREEE, per germline (reference sequence). Losses at the gene ends were 0 bases for V and 2 bases for J; bases not matched to a gene: 4. The length of the CDR3 is 15 residues. The CDR3 spells CASSLEAGIQETQYF. DNA for the CDR3: TGTGCCAGCAGCTTGGAAGCGGGGATACAAGAGACCCAGTACTTC.

The sample holds a few counts of this clone. V usage is TRBV9 and J usage is TRBJ2-7; the D is unclear. V was trimmed by 0 bases and J by 7 bases, leaving 14 bases between them. Germline-derived CDR1 and CDR2 are SGDLS and YYNGEE. The CDR3 has 14 residues. CDR3 DNA: TGTGCCAGCAGCGTAGGCGCAGAACCGAGGGAGCAGTACTTC. Its translation: CASSVGAEPREQYF. The full variable domain, rest sourced from reference TRBV9 and TRBJ2-7, is DSGVTQTPKHLITATGQRVTLRCSPRSGDLSVYWYQQSLDQGLQFLIQYYNGEERAKGNILERFSAQQFPDLHSELNLSSLELGDSALYFCASSVGAEPREQYFGPGTRLTVT.

There are a few counts of this clone. The V and J genes are TRBV5-1 and TRBJ1-1; 7 bases line up with TRBD1. V shed 2 bases, J shed 1 base, and the junction held 2 bases outside the gene matches. This CDR3 spans 14 amino acids. Germline V gene lookup returns CDR1 SGHRS and CDR2 YFSETQ. CDR3 protein: CASSLRQGNTEAFF. DNA for the CDR3: TGCGCCAGCAGCTTACGACAGGGGAACACTGAAGCTTTCTTT.

The CDR3 spells CASSLMSWGYTF. CDR3 bases: TGTGCCAGCAGTTTAATGTCATGGGGCTACACCTTC. The rearrangement links TRBV28 to TRBJ1-2; D unresolved. Germline loops: CDR1 MDHEN, CDR2 SYDVKM. Trimming removed 2 bases from V and 8 bases from J, with 9 bases in between. CDR3 length: 12 residues.

This clone was picked up a small number of times. CDR3 protein: CASSQAGGIYEQYF. In DNA form, the CDR3 reads TGTGCCAGCAGCCAAGCGGGGGGAATATACGAGCAGTACTTC. The rearrangement joins TRBV7-2 to TRBJ2-7, with TRBD2 identical over 9 bases. The CDR3 spans 14 residues. Germline-derived CDR1 and CDR2 are SGHTA and FQGNSA. Trimming at V came to 5 bases and at J to 4 bases, leaving 6 bases not matched to a gene.

The chain uses TRBV4-2 and TRBJ2-5; TRBD1 agrees at 8 bases. V lost 1 base, J lost 4 bases, and 5 bases stayed unmatched. The CDR3 runs to 15 residues. Germline V CDR1 and CDR2: LGHNA, YNFKEQ. The CDR3 DNA sequence: TGTGCCAGCAGCCAAGCGACAGGGGATGGAGAGACCCAGTACTTC. Translation gives CASSQATGDGETQYF.

This clone turned up a few times. The chain couples TRBV28 to TRBJ1-2, with TRBD1 identical over 7 bases. This CDR3 spans 18 amino acids. CDR1 and CDR2 (germline): MDHEN, SYDVKM. Trimming took 1 base from V and 4 from J; bases not matched to a gene: 15. CDR3 region: CASSLFQWKRQGGYGYTF. The CDR3 bases are TGTGCCAGCAGTTTATTCCAGTGGAAGAGACAGGGCGGCTATGGCTACACCTTC.

This clone was seen a handful of times. The chain employs TRBV5-1 and TRBJ2-3; the D gene could be TRBD1 or TRBD2 (5 bases each). CDR3 length: 14 amino acids. In germline, CDR1 is SGHRS, CDR2 YFSETQ. V dropped 4 bases and J dropped 6 bases, with 15 bases sitting between them. CDR3 region: CASSIGTWEDTQYF. Here the CDR3 DNA reads TGCGCCAGCAGCATTGGGACCTGGGAGGATACGCAGTATTTT. Complete variable domain (other parts from reference TRBV5-1 and TRBJ2-3): KAGVTQTPRYLIKTRGQQVTLSCSPISGHRSVSWYQQTPGQGLQFLFEYFSETQRNKGNFPGRFSGRQFSNSRSEMNVSTLELGDSALYLCASSIGTWEDTQYFGPGTRLTVL.

This clone turned up a few times. This rearrangement joins TRBV7-2 to TRBJ1-3, with 7 bases lining up with TRBD1. Germline V gives CDR1 SGHTA, CDR2 FQGNSA. With 5 bases clipped from V and 2 bases from J, the junction kept 6 bases outside the gene matches. The CDR3 runs to 15 residues. The CDR3 nucleotides are TGTGCCAGCAGCACAGGGGACTCACCTGGAAACACCATATATTTT. This codes for CASSTGDSPGNTIYF.